This T cell receptor (beta chain) was found in a study of neurological immune-mediated disorders (dated by TCRdb to between 2018 and 2020). Notes on the research overall: Of the approximately 34 multiple sclerosis patients, some 31 had relapsing-remitting MS and 3 had secondary progressive MS. The study compared peripheral blood TCR-beta repertoires of HTLV-I-associated myelopathy (HAM/TSP) patients, multiple sclerosis patients and healthy controls using UMI-based sequencing. Alongside PBMC samples, the set of some 98 TCR-beta libraries contained longitudinal samples, technical triplicates, and paired CD4+ and CD8+ T-cell subsets that had been sorted. Longitudinal HAM/TSP donors and healthy donors each had 3 time-points at intervals of roughly 3-40 months. Of the roughly 68 subjects in the cohort, approximately 15 were HAM/TSP patients, about 35 were multiple sclerosis patients, and around 20 were healthy controls.

This clonotype was counted between two and nine times. This receptor's antigen is unknown. Base-call qualities are not available, and no considerably larger clone is one nucleotide away. Findings and caveats that apply to the study as a whole: Across subjects, expanded clones never shared an identical CDR3 amino acid sequence, which suggests that the TCR-beta repertoires in every group were private. Repertoires from 18 of 34 MS patients were grouped by phylogenetic analysis into a cluster of related CDR3 sequences, suggesting a possible repertoire-level signature. The highest TCR clonal expansion was observed in HAM/TSP patients, whereas the lowest was observed in MS patients, even when compared with healthy controls. The MS cluster was not associated with any clinical or MRI features, and the authors stated that larger cohorts are needed.

cDNA synthesis used template-switch 5'RACE with a primer carrying a 10-nucleotide random unique molecular identifier tagging each TCR transcript. Over 170 million TCR-beta sequences, covering 15-18 subjects, were produced in each sequencing run. Total RNA was extracted with the RNeasy kit. The KAPA Real-time Library Amplification kit was used to amplify TCR-beta VDJ regions with primers for the TCR constant region and the 5'RACE anchor. A first PCR added sample indexes and Illumina adaptors, after which a second PCR increased the library yield. The roughly 650 bp TCR product was size-selected on a 2% E-gel SizeSelection system after Ampure bead purification. Before pooling, libraries had their quality checked on a Bioanalyzer, their concentration measured with Qubit, and their quantity determined with the Kapa Library Quantification kit. Libraries were sequenced paired-end 2 x 150 bp on an Illumina HiSeq 2500. To increase sequence diversity, roughly 24-30% phiX was spiked into each library pool. The paper's processing steps were these. The quality-filtered reads were processed with the UMI-based MiGEC pipeline, whose error correction step removed more than 75% of the raw TCR sequences. VDJ genes were aligned to IMGT germline references, and clonotypes were defined by unique CDR3 amino acid sequence plus V-J genes. Clonal expansion, Shannon diversity and CDR3 relatedness were evaluated with VDJtools (CalcPairwiseDistances, ClusterSamples), while phylogenetic trees were built in CLCbio workbench. Expanded clones were defined as having at least 8 unique UMIs, based on coefficient-of-variation modelling across technical triplicates. TCRdb took the public reads, trimmed them with fastp at Q25, ran MiXCR for clone calling and kept in-frame beta chains. Rows matching on CDR3 protein sequence are summarized as one entry with the most common DNA and genes. TCRdb assigned the V and J calls; the authors' analysis was not used. The sample table records some 80,000 distinct CDR3 sequences; about 4.3% of these occur just once. 4.5% to 6% of the sample comes from the top ten.

This specimen's time point label, per the study, means: longitudinal time-point 3. For unsorted PBMC libraries, 2 million PBMCs were used after storage in RNAlater at -80 degrees C until RNA extraction. The multiple sclerosis patients were enrolled in a US clinical protocol that evaluated disease progression with magnetic resonance imaging. Peripheral blood underwent Ficoll-Hypaque density gradient centrifugation to isolate PBMCs, which were then cryopreserved in liquid nitrogen. The CDR3 has 13 amino acids, counting the end cysteine and phenylalanine. The entry retains the CDR3 DNA only, 39 bases that are in frame from base 1. The V and J ends are trimmed by 1 base and 6 bases, leaving 9 bases between them. The germline V gene (reference sequence) yields SEHNR for CDR1 and FQNEAQ for CDR2.

This TCR was sampled from a woman aged 55-69 years with multiple sclerosis. The sequenced sample was PBMCs. The rearrangement joined TRBV7-9 to TRBJ1-1; the D gene is possibly TRBD1, with 5 bases matching. CDR3 protein: CASSLEGEAEAFF. The DNA is TGTGCCAGCAGCTTAGAAGGGGAGGCTGAAGCTTTCTTT.